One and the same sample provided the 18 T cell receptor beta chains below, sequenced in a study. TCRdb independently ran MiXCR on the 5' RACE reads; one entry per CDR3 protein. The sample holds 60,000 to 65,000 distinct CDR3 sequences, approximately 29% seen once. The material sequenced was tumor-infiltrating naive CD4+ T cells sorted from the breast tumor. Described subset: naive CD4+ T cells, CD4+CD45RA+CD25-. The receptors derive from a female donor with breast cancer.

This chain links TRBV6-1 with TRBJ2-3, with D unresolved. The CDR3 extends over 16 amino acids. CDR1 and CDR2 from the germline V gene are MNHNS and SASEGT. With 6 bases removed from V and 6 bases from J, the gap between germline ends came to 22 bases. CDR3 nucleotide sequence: TGTGCCAGCAGACGAGGACCGTCCAGAACCCCCGATACGCAGTATTTT. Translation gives CASRRGPSRTPDTQYF.

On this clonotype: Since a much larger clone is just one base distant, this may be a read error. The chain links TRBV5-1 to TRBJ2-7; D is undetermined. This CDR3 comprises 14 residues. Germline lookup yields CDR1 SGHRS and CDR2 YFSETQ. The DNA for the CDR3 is TGCACCAGCAGCCCAGGAGATACGACCTACGAGCAGTACTTC. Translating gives CTSSPGDTTYEQYF. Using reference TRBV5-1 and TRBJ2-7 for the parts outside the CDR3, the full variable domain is KAGVTQTPRYLIKTRGQQVTLSCSPISGHRSVSWYQQTPGQGLQFLFEYFSETQRNKGNFPGRFSGRQFSNSRSEMNVSTLELGDSALYLCTSSPGDTTYEQYFGPGTRLTVT.

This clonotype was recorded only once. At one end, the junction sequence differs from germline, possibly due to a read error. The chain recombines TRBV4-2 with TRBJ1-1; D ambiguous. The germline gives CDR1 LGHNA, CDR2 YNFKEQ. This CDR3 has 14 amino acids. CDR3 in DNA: TGTGACAGCAGCCAAGAAGCCTTCAACACTGAAGCTTTCTTT. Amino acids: CDSSQEAFNTEAFF.

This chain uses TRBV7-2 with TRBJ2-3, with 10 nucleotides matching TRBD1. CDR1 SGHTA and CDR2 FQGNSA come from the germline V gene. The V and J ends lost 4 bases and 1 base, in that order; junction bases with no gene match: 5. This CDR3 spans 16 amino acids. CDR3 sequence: CASSSKTGGGTDTQYF. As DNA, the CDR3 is TGTGCCAGCAGCTCTAAGACAGGGGGCGGCACAGATACGCAGTATTTT. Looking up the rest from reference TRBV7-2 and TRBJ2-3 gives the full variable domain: GAGVSQSPSNKVTEKGKDVELRCDPISGHTALYWYRQSLGQGLEFLIYFQGNSAPDKSGLPSDRFSAERTGGSVSTLTIQRTQQEDSAVYLCASSSKTGGGTDTQYFGPGTRLTVL.

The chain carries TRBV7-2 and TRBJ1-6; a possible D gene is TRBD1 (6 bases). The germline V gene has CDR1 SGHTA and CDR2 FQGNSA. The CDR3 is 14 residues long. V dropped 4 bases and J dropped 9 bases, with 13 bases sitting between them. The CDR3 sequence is CASSSSGAGSPLHF. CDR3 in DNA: TGTGCCAGCAGCTCCTCAGGGGCAGGTTCACCCCTCCACTTT.

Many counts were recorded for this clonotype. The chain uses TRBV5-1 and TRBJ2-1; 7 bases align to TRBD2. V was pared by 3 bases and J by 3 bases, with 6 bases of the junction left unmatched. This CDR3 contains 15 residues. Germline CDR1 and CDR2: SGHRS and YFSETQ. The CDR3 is CASSSASGFYNEQFF. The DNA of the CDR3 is TGCGCCAGCAGCTCTGCTAGCGGCTTCTACAATGAGCAGTTCTTC.

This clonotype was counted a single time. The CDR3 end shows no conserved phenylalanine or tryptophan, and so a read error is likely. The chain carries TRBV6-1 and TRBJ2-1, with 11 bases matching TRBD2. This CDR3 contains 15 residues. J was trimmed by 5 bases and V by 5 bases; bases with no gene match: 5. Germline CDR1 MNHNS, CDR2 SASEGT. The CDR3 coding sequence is TGTGCCAGCAGTCAACTAGCGGGGGCCAACAATGAGCAGTTCGTC. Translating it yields CASSQLAGANNEQFV.

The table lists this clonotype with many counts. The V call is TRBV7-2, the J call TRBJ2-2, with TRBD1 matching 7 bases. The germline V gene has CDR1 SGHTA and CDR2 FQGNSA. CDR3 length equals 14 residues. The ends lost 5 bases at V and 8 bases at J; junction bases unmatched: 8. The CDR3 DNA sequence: TGTGCCAGCAGCCAACAGGGGATATCGGGGGAGCTGTTTTTT. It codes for CASSQQGISGELFF.

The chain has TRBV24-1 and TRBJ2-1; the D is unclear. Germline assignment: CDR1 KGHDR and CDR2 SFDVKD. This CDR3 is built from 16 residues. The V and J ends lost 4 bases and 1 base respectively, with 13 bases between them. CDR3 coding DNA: TGTGCCACCAGTGACGCGGAGCCCCCATCCTACAATGAGCAGTTCTTC. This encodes CATSDAEPPSYNEQFF.

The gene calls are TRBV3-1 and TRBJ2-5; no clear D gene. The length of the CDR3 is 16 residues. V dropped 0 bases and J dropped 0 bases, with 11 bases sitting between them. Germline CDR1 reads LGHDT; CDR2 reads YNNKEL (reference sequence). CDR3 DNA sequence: TGTGCCAGCAGCCAAGATTGGGCCACGGACCAAGAGACCCAGTACTTC. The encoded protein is CASSQDWATDQETQYF.

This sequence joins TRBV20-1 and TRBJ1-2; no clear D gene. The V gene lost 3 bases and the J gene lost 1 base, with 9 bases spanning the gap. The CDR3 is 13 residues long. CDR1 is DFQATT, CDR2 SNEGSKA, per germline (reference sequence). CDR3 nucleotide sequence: TGCAGTGCTAGTGGTTTTGATAACTATGGCTACACCTTC. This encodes CSASGFDNYGYTF.

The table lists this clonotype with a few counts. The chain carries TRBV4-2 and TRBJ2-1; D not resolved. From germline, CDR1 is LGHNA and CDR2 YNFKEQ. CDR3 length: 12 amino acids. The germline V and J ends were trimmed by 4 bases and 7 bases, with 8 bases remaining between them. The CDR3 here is CASSPTGNEQFF. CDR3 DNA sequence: TGTGCCAGCAGCCCTACCGGGAATGAGCAGTTCTTC.

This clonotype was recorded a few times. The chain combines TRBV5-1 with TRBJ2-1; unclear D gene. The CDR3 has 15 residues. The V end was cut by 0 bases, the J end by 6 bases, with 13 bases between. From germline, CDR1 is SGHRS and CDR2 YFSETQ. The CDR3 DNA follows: TGCGCCAGCAGCTTGGAGTTAGCAAAGGGCAATGAGCAGTTCTTC. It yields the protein CASSLELAKGNEQFF.

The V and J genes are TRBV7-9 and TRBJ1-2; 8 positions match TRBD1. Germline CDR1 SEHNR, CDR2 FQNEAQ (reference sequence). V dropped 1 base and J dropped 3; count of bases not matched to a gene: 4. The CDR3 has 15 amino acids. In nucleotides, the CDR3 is TGTGCCAGCAGCTTAGTGGCAGGGGGCGACTATGGCTACACCTTC. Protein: CASSLVAGGDYGYTF.

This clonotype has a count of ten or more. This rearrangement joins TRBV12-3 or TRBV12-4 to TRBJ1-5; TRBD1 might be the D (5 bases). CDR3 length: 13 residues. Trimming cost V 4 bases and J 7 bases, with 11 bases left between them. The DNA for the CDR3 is TGTGCCAGCAGTTACCAGACAGTCCAGCCCCAGCATTTT. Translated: CASSYQTVQPQHF.

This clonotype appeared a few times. CDR3 bases: TGCGCCAGCAGCCAACTCGACATGGGCCTTAGCAATCAGCCCCAGCATTTT. It encodes CASSQLDMGLSNQPQHF. This chain uses TRBV4-1 with TRBJ1-5, with D unresolved. This CDR3 region has 17 residues. Deletions cut 2 bases from V and 0 bases from J, with 14 bases between. The germline V gene encodes CDR1 MGHRA and CDR2 YSYEKL.

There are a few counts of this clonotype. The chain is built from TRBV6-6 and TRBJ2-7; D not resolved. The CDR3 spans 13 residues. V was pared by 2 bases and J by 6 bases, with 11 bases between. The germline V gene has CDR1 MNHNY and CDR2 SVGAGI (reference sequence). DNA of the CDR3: TGTGCCAGCAGTTACGTGGGGTACAGCGAGCAGTACTTC. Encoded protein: CASSYVGYSEQYF.

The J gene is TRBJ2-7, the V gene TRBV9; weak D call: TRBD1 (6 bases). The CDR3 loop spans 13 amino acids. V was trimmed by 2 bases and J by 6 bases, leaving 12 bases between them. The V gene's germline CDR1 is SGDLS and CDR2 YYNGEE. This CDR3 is CASSVKQGSEQYF. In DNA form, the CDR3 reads TGTGCCAGCAGCGTTAAACAGGGTTCCGAGCAGTACTTC.